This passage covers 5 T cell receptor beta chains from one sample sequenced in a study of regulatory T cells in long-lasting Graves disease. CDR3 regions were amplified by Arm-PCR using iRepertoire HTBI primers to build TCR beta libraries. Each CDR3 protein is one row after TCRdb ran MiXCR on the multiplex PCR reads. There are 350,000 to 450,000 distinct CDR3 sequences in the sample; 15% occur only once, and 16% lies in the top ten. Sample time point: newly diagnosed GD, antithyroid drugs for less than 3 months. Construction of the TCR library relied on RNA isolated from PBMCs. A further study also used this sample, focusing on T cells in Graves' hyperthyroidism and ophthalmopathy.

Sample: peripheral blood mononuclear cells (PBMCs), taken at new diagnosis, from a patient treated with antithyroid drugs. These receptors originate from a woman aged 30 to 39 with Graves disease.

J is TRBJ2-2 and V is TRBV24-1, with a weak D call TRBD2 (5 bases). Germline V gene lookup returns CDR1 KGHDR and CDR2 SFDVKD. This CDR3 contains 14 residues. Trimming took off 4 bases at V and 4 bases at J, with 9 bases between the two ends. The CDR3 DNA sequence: TGTGCCACCAGTGACAGGAGGACCACCGGGGAGCTGTTTTTT. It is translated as CATSDRRTTGELFF.

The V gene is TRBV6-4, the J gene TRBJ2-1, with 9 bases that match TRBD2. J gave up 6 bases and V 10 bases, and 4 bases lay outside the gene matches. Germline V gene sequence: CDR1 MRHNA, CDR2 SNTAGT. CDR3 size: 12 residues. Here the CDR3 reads CATAGGGNEQFF. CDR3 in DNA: TGTGCCACCGCGGGAGGGGGCAATGAGCAGTTCTTC.

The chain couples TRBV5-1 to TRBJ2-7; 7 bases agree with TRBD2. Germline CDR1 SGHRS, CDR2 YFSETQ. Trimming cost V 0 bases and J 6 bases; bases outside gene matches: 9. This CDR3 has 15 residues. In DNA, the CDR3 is TGCGCCAGCAGCTTGGCCGGGTCGGGAGGATCCGAGCAGTACTTC. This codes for CASSLAGSGGSEQYF.

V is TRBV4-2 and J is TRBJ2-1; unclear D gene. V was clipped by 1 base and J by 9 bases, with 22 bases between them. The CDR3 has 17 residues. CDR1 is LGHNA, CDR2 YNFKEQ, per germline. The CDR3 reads CASSQVGPPGIIGEQFF. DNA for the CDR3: TGTGCCAGCAGCCAAGTTGGTCCTCCAGGTATTATTGGTGAGCAGTTCTTC.

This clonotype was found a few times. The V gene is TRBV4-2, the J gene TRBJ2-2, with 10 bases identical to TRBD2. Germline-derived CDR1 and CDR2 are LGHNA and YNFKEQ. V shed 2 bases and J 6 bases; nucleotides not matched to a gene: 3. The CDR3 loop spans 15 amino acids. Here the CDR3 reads CASSQPAGGAGELFF. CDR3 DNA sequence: TGTGCCAGCAGCCAACCAGCGGGAGGGGCCGGGGAGCTGTTTTTT.